Below are 7 T cell receptor beta chains sequenced from a single sample in a study of identical twins (dated by TCRdb to 2015 to 2016). Receptor amplification or capture employed 5' RACE. The data were produced on an Illumina HiSeq 2000. The raw public data were reprocessed by TCRdb itself: fastp quality trimming at Q25, MiXCR clonotype calling, in-frame beta chains only. Rows with a matching CDR3 protein are joined into one entry that keeps the most common DNA and genes. The sample records about 530,000 distinct CDR3 sequences, about 16% of which are singletons. The ten largest clones add up to 0.35% to 0.45% of the sample. The same data also contributed to another study, on yellow fever vaccine responses in identical twins.

The sample comprised CD4+ T cells sorted from blood. The receptors derive from a woman between 18 and 30 years old in good health.

This clonotype was detected a few times. CDR3 in amino acids: CASSSPPAVGNTEAFF. The CDR3 bases are TGCGCCAGCAGCTCTCCTCCGGCAGTGGGGAACACTGAAGCTTTCTTT. The chain joins TRBV5-1 to TRBJ1-1; D is unresolved. CDR3 length: 16 amino acids. Trimming pared 3 bases from V and 1 base from J, leaving 16 bases between. Germline CDR1 SGHRS, CDR2 YFSETQ.

This clonotype appeared a few times. V is TRBV3-1 and J is TRBJ2-1; 7 bases are shared with TRBD2. Germline CDR1 is LGHDT and CDR2 is YNNKEL (reference sequence). The CDR3 runs 14 residues. V dropped 3 bases and J dropped 5; count of bases not matched to a gene: 4. This CDR3 reads CASSQSGTNNEQFF. CDR3 nucleotides: TGTGCCAGCAGCCAGAGCGGGACTAACAATGAGCAGTTCTTC.

Notes on this clonotype: One junction end disagrees with the germline gene, perhaps due to a read error. J is TRBJ1-1 and V is TRBV6-5, with D possibly TRBD1 on 6 matching bases. The CDR3 consists of 14 residues. CDR1 MNHEY and CDR2 SVGAGI come from the germline V gene. The CDR3 coding sequence is TGTGCCTGCAGTTCACACGGACAGATCTCTGAAGCTTTCTTT. It encodes CACSSHGQISEAFF.

The chain combines TRBV6-5 with TRBJ2-4; D remains unclear. Germline lookup yields CDR1 MNHEY and CDR2 SVGAGI. V lost 3 bases and J 0 bases, leaving 9 bases between the germline ends. This CDR3 has 15 residues. The CDR3 DNA reads as TGTGCCAGCAGTTATAGTCTGGGAGCCAAAAACATTCAGTACTTC. It is translated as CASSYSLGAKNIQYF.

This chain links TRBV29-1 with TRBJ2-2; 10 bases align to TRBD2. Germline CDR1 reads SQVTM; CDR2 reads ANQGSEA. V gave up 6 bases and J gave up 7 bases; unmatched junction bases: 8. The CDR3 has 14 residues. The CDR3 reads CSVGSGRADGELFF. CDR3 DNA: TGCAGCGTAGGAAGCGGGAGGGCCGACGGGGAGCTGTTTTTT.

The chain uses TRBV28 and TRBJ1-5; D unclear. Trimming left V 8 bases short and J 7 bases short, with 15 bases between. The CDR3 covers 13 residues. The V gene's germline CDR1 is MDHEN and CDR2 SYDVKM. This CDR3 reads CASHKTSRQPQHF. The CDR3, as DNA: TGTGCCAGCCACAAGACAAGTCGGCAGCCCCAGCATTTT. Supplemented by reference TRBV28 and TRBJ1-5, the full variable domain reads DVKVTQSSRYLVKRTGEKVFLECVQDMDHENMFWYRQDPGLGLRLIYFSYDVKMKEKGDIPEGYSVSREKKERFSLILESASTNQTSMYLCASHKTSRQPQHFGDGTRLSIL.

This clonotype turned up a few times. The chain uses TRBV12-3 or TRBV12-4 and TRBJ2-2; no clear D. V lost 6 bases, J lost 6 bases, and 17 bases lay in between. CDR3 size: 15 residues. The CDR3 bases are TGTGCCAGCAGCCGTAAAGAGAACCCTCCCGGGGAGCTGTTTTTT. Encoded protein: CASSRKENPPGELFF.